One sample yielded the 30 T cell receptor beta chains listed below, sequenced in a study of tumor-infiltrating lymphocytes in primary liver carcinoma. Starting material for RNA and DNA co-extraction consisted of roughly 20-34 mg of unsorted bulk tissue. Starting material of roughly 550 ng total RNA yielded TCR beta cDNA via a constant-region primer. Three rounds of nested multiplex PCR with slightly modified ARM-PCR produced TCR beta libraries. A C-beta reverse primer was combined with TRBV1-TRBV30 forward primers in the first two PCR rounds, and each round had approximately 9 cycles. TCRdb used MiXCR to reprocess the multiplex PCR reads, holding one entry per CDR3 protein. The data show roughly 100,000 distinct CDR3 sequences, roughly 80% seen once. Sequenced material: liver tumor tissue from sampling region 3. Subset noted: tumor region T3, left-lateral pole. These receptors all come from a man between 35 and 55 years old with primary liver carcinoma and hepatitis B virus infection.

Of note for this clonotype: One end of the junction does not line up with germline, which may come from a read error. The V gene is TRBV28, the J gene TRBJ2-1; TRBD2 might be the D (5 bases). The germline CDR1 and CDR2 sequences are MDHEN and SYDVKM. The CDR3 totals 15 residues. The CDR3 DNA reads as TGTGCCAGCAGTTTATCGGGCCGGGTGGGGAATGAGCGGCTCTTC. This codes for CASSLSGRVGNERLF.

This clonotype was seen only a few times. A read error may produce the germline difference seen at one junction end. This sequence joins TRBV11-2 and TRBJ2-6; D call uncertain. CDR3 length: 18 residues. CDR1 SGHAT and CDR2 FQNNGV come from the germline V gene. The CDR3 loop is CASSSWVPNLSGTNVLTF. The CDR3 DNA is TGTGCCAGTAGCAGCTGGGTACCAAATCTCTCTGGGACCAACGTCCTGACTTTC.

V usage is TRBV9 and J usage is TRBJ2-2, with TRBD2 matching 8 bases. The V gene end was trimmed by 4 bases and the J gene end by 7 bases; junction bases not matched to a gene: 9. Germline CDR1 reads SGDLS; CDR2 reads YYNGEE. The CDR3 length is 15 residues. Here the CDR3 reads CASSFSGMSGGELFF. CDR3 in DNA: TGTGCCAGCAGCTTTAGCGGGATGTCCGGCGGGGAGCTGTTTTTT.

Concerning this clonotype itself: A read error may account for a junction end that differs from germline. The chain couples TRBV11-2 to TRBJ2-1; 12 bases agree with TRBD2. Germline loops: CDR1 SGHAT, CDR2 FQNNGV. The CDR3 consists of 16 residues. CDR3 sequence reads: CACSLQTSGSNDEQFF. In DNA, the CDR3 is TGTGCCTGCAGTCTCCAGACTAGCGGGAGTAATGATGAACAGTTCTTC.

Concerning this clonotype: A read error may account for a junction end that differs from germline. The chain carries TRBV14 and TRBJ2-6; D is unclear. CDR3 length: 15 residues. Germline V CDR1 and CDR2: SGHDN, FVKESK. The CDR3 DNA sequence: TGTGCCAGCAAACAAGGCGCAGCTGGGACCAACGTCCTGACTTTC. Encoded protein: CASKQGAAGTNVLTF.

A word on this clonotype: At one end, the junction sequence differs from germline, possibly due to a read error. The rearrangement links TRBV28 to TRBJ2-7, with D perhaps matching TRBD1 (5 bases). Per germline, CDR1 MDHEN and CDR2 SYDVKM. The CDR3 length is 12 residues. As DNA, the CDR3 is TGTGCCAGCAGGCCACTACAGGCCGAGCAGCAATTC. Translated, it gives CASRPLQAEQQF.

The CDR3 DNA reads as TGCGCCAGCAGCATACTAGCGGGAATGACCAAAAACATTCAGTACTTC. Its translation is CASSILAGMTKNIQYF. The chain carries TRBV10-1 and TRBJ2-4, with 10 bases fitting TRBD2. The germline gives CDR1 WNHNN, CDR2 SYGVQD (reference sequence). Trimming removed 6 bases from V and 2 bases from J; junction bases left unmatched: 7. The CDR3 contains 16 residues.

As concerns this clonotype: It may be a read error: a sequence one base away is much more abundant. The rearrangement links TRBV5-1 to TRBJ1-3; no firm D call. Germline values: CDR1 SGHRS, CDR2 YFSETQ. This CDR3 spans 15 amino acids. In DNA form, the CDR3 reads TGCGCCAGCAGCTCAACATTGGGGAACGGAAGCACCATATATTTT. This translates into CASSSTLGNGSTIYF.

Notes on this clonotype: A read error may produce the germline difference seen at one junction end. The chain carries TRBV11-1 and TRBJ2-6; no clear D gene. Germline V gives CDR1 SGHAT, CDR2 FQDESV (reference sequence). This CDR3 comprises 15 residues. The CDR3 sequence: CASCLGLAGANVLTF. The CDR3 DNA is TGTGCCAGCTGCTTGGGTCTAGCTGGGGCCAACGTCCTGACTTTC.

Comment on this clonotype: This may arise from a read error, as a much more abundant clone is one base away. The CDR3 sequence: CASSQGPKGRTEAFF. CDR3 DNA: TGCGCCAGCAGCCAAGGTCCTAAAGGGCGAACTGAAGCTTTCTTT. V is TRBV4-3 and J is TRBJ1-1; D remains ambiguous. CDR1 and CDR2 (germline): LGHNA, YSLEER. Trimming removed 1 base at V and 5 bases at J, with 14 bases between. The CDR3 contains 15 residues.

As regards this clonotype: Its ends do not fully match the called genes, so a read error is possible. The rearrangement uses TRBV10-1 and TRBJ1-1; no clear D gene. CDR1 WNHNN and CDR2 SYGVQD come from the germline V gene (reference sequence). This CDR3 has 12 residues. CDR3 DNA: TGCGCCAGCAGCGAGACGAATACTGGAGCTTTCTTT. Translated: CASSETNTGAFF.

On this clonotype itself: One junction end does not reproduce the germline sequence, and a read error may be involved. The chain carries TRBV11-1 and TRBJ2-3; D is unclear. The germline V gene encodes CDR1 SGHAT and CDR2 FQDESV (reference sequence). The CDR3 is made up of 13 amino acids. CDR3 coding DNA: TGTACCAGTAACTTTATTGGTACAGATACGCAGTATTTT. It translates to CTSNFIGTDTQYF.

Of note for this clonotype: Since the CDR3 does not end with the conserved phenylalanine or tryptophan, this likely comes from a read error. The rearrangement uses TRBV12-3 or TRBV12-4 and TRBJ2-2; D possibly corresponds to TRBD1 (6 bases). The CDR3 runs to 13 residues. Trimming removed 7 bases at V and 8 bases at J, with 14 bases between. The CDR3 coding sequence is TGTGCCAGCAACCAGGGGAATTCAGGGGAGCTGTTTGTT. Protein sequence: CASNQGNSGELFV.

Concerning this clonotype: A junction boundary mismatches the germline segment, possibly from a read error. This rearrangement joins TRBV12-3 or TRBV12-4 to TRBJ1-3; D is undetermined. The CDR3 is 16 residues long. The CDR3 sequence: CTSSLDQRISGDTIYF. The CDR3, as DNA: TGTACCAGCAGTCTTGACCAGCGCATTTCTGGAGACACCATATATTTT.

Details on this clonotype: An end of the junction does not agree with germline; a read error may underlie this. V gene TRBV4-2 combines with J gene TRBJ2-1; perhaps TRBD2 as D (6 bases). The germline V gene encodes CDR1 LGHNA and CDR2 YNFKEQ. This CDR3 spans 15 amino acids. CDR3 residues: CASRQEWTTGGDQFF. The CDR3 nucleotides are TGTGCCAGCAGACAAGAATGGACTACCGGCGGTGATCAGTTCTTC.

As regards this clonotype: One end of the junction is discordant with germline, which a read error may explain. The gene calls are TRBV11-1 and TRBJ2-7, with D tentatively TRBD1 (6 bases). The CDR3 extends over 13 amino acids. Per germline, CDR1 SGHAT and CDR2 FQDESV (reference sequence). In nucleotides, the CDR3 is TGTGCCAGGAGGGGGAAACGATCCTACGAGCACTACTTC. It codes for CARRGKRSYEHYF. The entire variable domain, with the rest obtained from reference TRBV11-1 and TRBJ2-7, is as follows: EAEVAQSPRYKITEKSQAVAFWCDPISGHATLYWYRQILGQGPELLVQFQDESVVDDSQLPKDRFSAERLKGVDSTLKIQPAELGDSAMYLCARRGKRSYEHYFGPGTRLTVT.

This clonotype was counted at least ten times. The chain combines TRBV12-3 or TRBV12-4 with TRBJ2-5, with 10 bases identical to TRBD1. The CDR3 extends over 15 amino acids. The V gene end was trimmed by 4 bases and the J gene end by 0 bases; junction bases not matched to a gene: 2. CDR3 bases: TGTGCCAGCAGTTCCGGGACAGGGGACCAAGAGACCCAGTACTTC. This gives the protein CASSSGTGDQETQYF.

In regard to this clonotype: Relative to the germline gene, one junction end is altered; a read error may explain this. The V call is TRBV29-1, the J call TRBJ2-3; 8 bases align to TRBD1. This CDR3 is built from 14 residues. The germline V gene encodes CDR1 SQVTM and CDR2 ANQGSEA. The CDR3 reads CSVSGTGASDTLYF. The DNA for the CDR3 is TGCAGCGTTTCCGGGACAGGCGCATCAGATACGCTGTATTTT.

This clonotype was detected a few times. The junction differs from germline at one of its ends, possibly a read error. The chain employs TRBV29-1 and TRBJ2-1; either TRBD1 or TRBD2 may fit D (5 bases each). Per germline, CDR1 SQVTM and CDR2 ANQGSEA. The CDR3 sequence is 17 residues long. The CDR3 nucleotides read TGCAGCGTTGAAGTGAGGGGCCTAGTGGAGATCTACAATGAACAGTTCTTC. As protein: CSVEVRGLVEIYNEQFF.

The chain carries TRBV12-3 or TRBV12-4 and TRBJ2-7; 8 bases match TRBD2. The CDR3 runs to 14 residues. J gave up 10 bases and V 8 bases, and 16 bases lay outside the gene matches. This CDR3 is CASGPSSGSREQYF. In nucleotides, the CDR3 is TGTGCCAGCGGCCCTTCAAGCGGGAGTCGAGAACAGTACTTC.

As for this clonotype: At one end, the junction sequence differs from germline, possibly due to a read error. The CDR3 here is CASSQDRASGYYKQYF. The CDR3 region has the DNA TGTGCCAGCAGCCAAGATAGGGCTAGTGGGTACTACAAGCAGTACTTC. The chain carries TRBV4-2 and TRBJ2-7, with no clear D. Germline V gene lookup returns CDR1 LGHNA and CDR2 YNFKEQ. The CDR3 contains 16 residues.

Regarding this clonotype: The junction differs from germline at one of its ends, possibly a read error. The CDR3 is CACTISAVAKNTQYF. The CDR3 DNA follows: TGTGCCTGCACCATTTCGGCGGTAGCCAAAAACACTCAGTACTTC. This sequence joins TRBV11-2 and TRBJ2-4; no clear D. Germline lookup yields CDR1 SGHAT and CDR2 FQNNGV. CDR3 length: 15 residues.

Points on this clonotype: Because it lacks the conserved phenylalanine or tryptophan at the end, this CDR3 is likely a read error. The limits of the CDR3 on the DNA are not certain, so only TCRdb's listed CDR3 is given. This chain joins TRBV6-2 or TRBV6-3 and TRBJ2-3; the listed D gene, TRBD2, was not tested against the DNA. In germline, CDR1 is MNHEY, CDR2 SVGEGT. The CDR3 is 14 residues long, counting both termini. The chain's CDR3 is CASSYTLAGGPEYS.

In regard to this clonotype: The conserved phenylalanine or tryptophan is not found at the CDR3 terminus, so this likely reflects a read error. V and J are TRBV29-1 and TRBJ2-3; D is uncertain. CDR1 is SQVTM and CDR2 is ANQGSEA in the germline V gene. V lost 4 bases to trimming and J lost 9 bases, with 11 bases between them. The CDR3 sequence is 11 residues long. DNA of the CDR3: TGCAGCGTTGTCGGGCCCGCAACGCAGTATTCT. Translation gives CSVVGPATQYS.

Of note for this clonotype: An end of the junction differs from the germline gene, which may be a read error. The chain joins TRBV20-1 to TRBJ2-1; 9 bases line up with TRBD2. Germline CDR1 DFQATT, CDR2 SNEGSKA (reference sequence). The CDR3 loop spans 15 amino acids. This CDR3 is CSAPLAGPSYNEPFF. The CDR3 DNA reads as TGCAGTGCTCCGCTAGCGGGGCCCTCCTACAATGAGCCGTTCTTC.

This clonotype appeared a single time. This is likely a read error, given that the CDR3 carries no conserved phenylalanine or tryptophan at its end. The gene calls are TRBV29-1 and TRBJ2-2, with D possibly matching TRBD2 (5 bases). This CDR3 contains 11 residues. In germline, CDR1 is SQVTM, CDR2 ANQGSEA. CDR3 bases: TGCTGCGTTGGACTCACCGGGGAGCTGTTTGTT. This gives the protein CCVGLTGELFV.

The table lists this clonotype with a few counts. Sequence at one end of the junction differs from germline and may be a read error. The chain uses TRBV12-3 or TRBV12-4 and TRBJ2-5; TRBD2 matches at 7 bases. CDR3 length: 13 residues. The CDR3 region has the DNA TGTGCCAGCAGACCGAACAGCGGGGAGACCCATTACTTC. Protein product: CASRPNSGETHYF.

In regard to this clonotype: Relative to the germline gene, one junction end is altered; a read error may explain this. J is TRBJ2-3 and V is TRBV29-1; D unresolved. The germline V gene has CDR1 SQVTM and CDR2 ANQGSEA. The CDR3 totals 14 residues. The CDR3 spells CGVELPQATDTQYF. CDR3 DNA sequence: TGCGGCGTTGAGTTGCCCCAAGCCACAGATACGCAGTATTTT.

In the case of this clonotype: The conserved phenylalanine or tryptophan is not found at the CDR3 terminus, so this likely reflects a read error. The limits of the CDR3 on the DNA are not certain, so only TCRdb's listed CDR3 is given. The rearrangement uses TRBV11-2 and TRBJ2-7; the table gives TRBD1 as D, unverified against the DNA. Germline CDR1 is SGHAT and CDR2 is FQNNGV. The CDR3 spans 15 residues, counting both ends. CDR3 amino acids: CASSLRWTGENEQYC.

The chain couples TRBV4-2 to TRBJ2-1; D is perhaps TRBD1 (7 bases). Trimming left V 0 bases short and J 2 bases short, with 11 bases between. The CDR3 covers 16 residues. The germline gives CDR1 LGHNA, CDR2 YNFKEQ. CDR3: CASSQDRGRTYNEQFF. The CDR3 DNA reads TGTGCCAGCAGCCAAGACAGGGGGAGGACCTACAATGAGCAGTTCTTC.